This TCR beta chain is from a study of blood T cell repertoires in COVID-19. TCRdb's table, derived via immunoSEQ multiplex PCR, lists solely in-frame clones and lacks some. Seen here are more than 400,000 clones, roughly 88% observed once, and the top ten hold about 0.6%. The study assigned cohorts using participant-reported clinical history. Cohort 3 recovery required two negative PCRs, clearance, or symptom resolution. Per the germline V gene, CDR1 is WSHSY and CDR2 is SAAADI. This CDR3 is 15 amino acids long. The ends lost 1 base at V and 1 base at J; junction bases unmatched: 1. This chain links TRBV10-2 with TRBJ2-7, with 10 bases that match TRBD2. This TCR came from a man aged 18 to 30 who had recovered from COVID-19. Material: PBMCs or T cells enriched from blood (not recorded which). CDR3 DNA: TGCGCCAGCAGTGAGTTAGCGGGAGGTTCCTACGAGCAGTACTTC. Translated: CASSELAGGSYEQYF.